The 9 T cell receptor beta chains below were found in one sample sequenced in a study of T cells in women clearing cervical HPV infection. The repertoire was sequenced with immunoSEQ multiplex PCR; TCRdb's copy has only in-frame clones and lacks some. The table lists around 22,000 clones. Sequencing was performed on blood buffy coat. The receptors were sampled from a woman between 18 and 75 years old with a cervical HPV16 infection that either progressed to CIN3+ or cleared (not recorded which).

CDR3 DNA, as far as it was read: TGTGCCAGCAGTGAAGAAGCGGGAGGGTCGGATGAC. It specifies CASSEEAGGSDD. The entire CDR3 protein reads CASSEEAGGSDDYTF. This chain links TRBV6-1 with TRBJ1-2; D is uncertain. With the read ending 3 residues before the CDR3 end, the germline J gene is used to fill in that end. Per germline, CDR1 MNHNS and CDR2 SASEGT. This CDR3 has 15 amino acids.

On this clone: The read gets to within 3 residues of the CDR3 end, and the germline J gene fills in the rest. This sequence joins TRBV6-2 or TRBV6-3 and TRBJ2-1; 7 bases are a match to TRBD2. V was pared by 4 bases and J by 4 bases, with 4 bases of the junction left unmatched. This CDR3 spans 14 amino acids. From germline, CDR1 is MNHEY and CDR2 SVGEGT. The CDR3 sequence: CASSSRGSYNEQFF. The sequenced CDR3 bases are TGTGCCAGCAGTTCGCGGGGGTCTTACAATGAG.

Note on this clone: The read terminates 3 residues ahead of where the CDR3 ends, so the germline J gene completes it. The rearrangement joins TRBV19 to TRBJ1-2; the match to TRBD1 covers 7 bases. Trimming removed 6 bases from V and 0 bases from J; junction bases left unmatched: 4. This CDR3 is 14 amino acids long. The V gene's germline CDR1 is LNHDA and CDR2 SQIVND (reference sequence). The sequenced CDR3 bases are TGTGCCAGTAGGATGACAGGGCCTAACTATGGC. This encodes CASRMTGPNYG. The whole CDR3 region reads CASRMTGPNYGYTF.

This CDR3 reads CSAGHGGLGYTF. Partial CDR3 DNA: TGCAGTGCTGGTCACGGAGGGCTTGGC. V is TRBV20-1 and J is TRBJ1-2; D is uncertain. The read halts 3 residues ahead of the CDR3 end, with the missing end drawn from the germline J gene. V was pared by 5 bases and J by 7 bases, with 14 bases between. This CDR3 comprises 12 residues. In germline, CDR1 is DFQATT, CDR2 SNEGSKA (reference sequence).

Worth noting for this clone: The read ends 3 residues shy of where the CDR3 ends; the end is completed using the germline J gene. The chain links TRBV20-1 to TRBJ1-6, with D uncertain. The CDR3 length is 16 residues. Trimming removed 2 bases from V and 5 bases from J, with 16 bases in between. In germline, CDR1 is DFQATT, CDR2 SNEGSKA (reference sequence). The CDR3 sequence is CSARITVYGDNSPLHF. The part of the CDR3 DNA that was read is TGCAGTGCTAGAATTACGGTCTACGGGGATAATTCACCC.

Note on this clone: The read finishes 3 residues shy of the CDR3 end, and the germline J gene is used to complete it. The rearrangement joins TRBV20-1 to TRBJ2-3; 8 bases are shared with TRBD2. J gave up 7 bases and V 1 base, and 4 bases lay outside the gene matches. Germline CDR1 and CDR2: DFQATT and SNEGSKA (reference sequence). The CDR3 is 13 residues long. Incomplete CDR3 DNA: TGCAGTGCTAGAGTTAGCGGGAAATATACG. Its translation: CSARVSGKYT. The complete CDR3 reads CSARVSGKYTQYF.

A word on this clone: The CDR3 end lies 3 residues beyond the end of the read and is filled in from the germline J gene. V is TRBV15 and J is TRBJ2-3; TRBD2 agrees at 10 bases. The CDR3 length is 21 residues. J gave up 2 bases and V 4 bases, and 21 bases lay outside the gene matches. CDR1 and CDR2 from the germline V gene are LNHNV and YYDKDF (reference sequence). Partial CDR3 DNA: TGTGCCACCAGCACCCCAGGGAGAGGGACTAGCGTAAATCCATCCACAGATACG. Translated: CATSTPGRGTSVNPSTDT. The full CDR3 is CATSTPGRGTSVNPSTDTQYF.

Turning to this clone: From the germline J gene comes the end of the CDR3, since the read stops 3 residues before it. This chain links TRBV19 with TRBJ1-6, with a weak D call TRBD1 (6 bases). Trimming took 6 bases from V and 7 from J, leaving 19 bases between them. This CDR3 comprises 16 residues. Germline-derived CDR1 and CDR2 are LNHDA and SQIVND (reference sequence). Incomplete CDR3 DNA: TGTGCCAGTAGCCCTCAGACAGGATCGGGGAATTCACCC. It encodes CASSPQTGSGNSP. The CDR3, in full, reads CASSPQTGSGNSPLHF.

This clone is deemed medium-sized by its frequency. The sequence runs out 3 residues before the end of the CDR3; the remainder is reconstructed from the germline J gene. The V call is TRBV30, the J call TRBJ1-2; D uncertain. Trimming removed 0 bases at V and 4 bases at J, with 12 bases between. In germline, CDR1 is GTSNPN, CDR2 SVGIG (reference sequence). The CDR3 is made up of 14 amino acids. The CDR3 loop reads CAWSVFGGAYGYTF. The DNA read from the CDR3 is TGTGCCTGGAGTGTCTTCGGTGGTGCCTATGGC.